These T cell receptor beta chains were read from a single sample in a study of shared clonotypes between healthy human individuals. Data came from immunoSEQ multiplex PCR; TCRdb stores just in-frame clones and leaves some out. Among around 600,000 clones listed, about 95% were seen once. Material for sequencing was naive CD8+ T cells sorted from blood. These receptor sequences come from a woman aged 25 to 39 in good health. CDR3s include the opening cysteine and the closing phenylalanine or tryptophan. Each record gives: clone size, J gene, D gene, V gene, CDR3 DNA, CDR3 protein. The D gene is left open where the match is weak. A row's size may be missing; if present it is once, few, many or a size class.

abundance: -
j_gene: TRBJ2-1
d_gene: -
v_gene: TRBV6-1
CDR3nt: TGTGCCAGCAGTGAGCAGTTCTTC
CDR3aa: CASSEQFF

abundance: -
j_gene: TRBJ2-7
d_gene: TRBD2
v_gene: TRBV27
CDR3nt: TGTGCCAGCAGTCAATTTAACGGGAGGGCGTTCGAGCAGTACTTC
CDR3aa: CASSQFNGRAFEQYF

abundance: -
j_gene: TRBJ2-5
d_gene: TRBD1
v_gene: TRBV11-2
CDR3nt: TGTGCCAGCAGCTTAGGTACAGGGGAAGAGACCCAGTACTTC
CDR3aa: CASSLGTGEETQYF

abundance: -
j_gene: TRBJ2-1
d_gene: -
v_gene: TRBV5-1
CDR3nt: TGCGCCAGCAGCTTGACGTGGGGCTACAATGAGCAGTTCTTC
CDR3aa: CASSLTWGYNEQFF

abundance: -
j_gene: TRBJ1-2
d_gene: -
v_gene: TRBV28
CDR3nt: TGTGCCAGCAGGTCGTATGGCTACACCTTC
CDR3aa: CASRSYGYTF

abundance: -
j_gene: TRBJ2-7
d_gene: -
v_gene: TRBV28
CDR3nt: TGTGCCAGCAGACAAATATTAGCGACAGAGTACGAGCAGTACTTC
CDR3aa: CASRQILATEYEQYF

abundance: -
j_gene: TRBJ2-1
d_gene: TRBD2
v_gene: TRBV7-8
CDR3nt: TGTGCCAGCAGCCCACCCAACGGGGCTAGCGGGAGAGGTGAGCAGTTCTTC
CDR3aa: CASSPPNGASGRGEQFF

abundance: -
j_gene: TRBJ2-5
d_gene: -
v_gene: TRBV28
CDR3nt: TGTGCCAGCAGTTTAGGGGAGACCCAGTACTTC
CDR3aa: CASSLGETQYF

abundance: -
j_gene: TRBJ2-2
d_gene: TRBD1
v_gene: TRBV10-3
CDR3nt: TGTGCCATCAGGGCCCGAAGAAACGATCGGGACAGGGGGAACACCGGGGAGCTGTTTTTT
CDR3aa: CAIRARRNDRDRGNTGELFF

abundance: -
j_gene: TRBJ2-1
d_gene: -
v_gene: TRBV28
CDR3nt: TGTGCCAGCAGTTCAACAGGGATGGAGCAGTTCTTC
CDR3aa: CASSSTGMEQFF

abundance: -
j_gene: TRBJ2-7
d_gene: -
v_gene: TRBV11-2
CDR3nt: TGTGCCAGCAGCGACCTCTACGAGCAGTACTTC
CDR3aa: CASSDLYEQYF

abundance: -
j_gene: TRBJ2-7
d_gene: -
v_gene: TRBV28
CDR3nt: TGTGCCAGCATCCCTTCAGGCCCACAATACGAGCAGTACTTC
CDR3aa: CASIPSGPQYEQYF

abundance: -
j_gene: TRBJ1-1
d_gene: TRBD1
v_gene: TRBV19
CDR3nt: TGTGCCAGTAGACCAGGGGGTTTAACTGAAGCTTTCTTT
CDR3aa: CASRPGGLTEAFF

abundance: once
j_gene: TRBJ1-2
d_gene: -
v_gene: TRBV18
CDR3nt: TGTGCCAGCTCACCTGAGGGGAACTATGGCTACACCTTC
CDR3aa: CASSPEGNYGYTF

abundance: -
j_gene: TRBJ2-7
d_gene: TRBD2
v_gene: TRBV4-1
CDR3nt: TGCGCCAGCAGCCTCGGGACTAGCGGGAGTCCGCCTCTATACTTC
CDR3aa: CASSLGTSGSPPLYF

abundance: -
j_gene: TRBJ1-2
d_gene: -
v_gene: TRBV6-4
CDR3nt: TGTGCCAGCAGTGACTCCGGGATCTACACCTTC
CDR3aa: CASSDSGIYTF

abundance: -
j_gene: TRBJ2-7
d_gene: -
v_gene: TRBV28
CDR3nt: TGTGCCAGCAGCACTAGCTACGAGCAGTACTTC
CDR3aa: CASSTSYEQYF

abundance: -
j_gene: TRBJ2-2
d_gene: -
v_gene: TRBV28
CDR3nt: TGTGCCAGCAGTTTTCTGACAGGGGAGCTGTTTTTT
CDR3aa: CASSFLTGELFF

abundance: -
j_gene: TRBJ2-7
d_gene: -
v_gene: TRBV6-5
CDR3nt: TGTGCCAGCAGCCTTAGCGGCGAGCAGTACTTC
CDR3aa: CASSLSGEQYF

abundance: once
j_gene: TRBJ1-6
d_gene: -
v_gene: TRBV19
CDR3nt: TGTGCCAGTAGTGCCTGGAAGGGGAATTCACCCCTCCACTTT
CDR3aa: CASSAWKGNSPLHF

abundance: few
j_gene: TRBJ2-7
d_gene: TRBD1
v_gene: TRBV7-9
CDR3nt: TGTGCCAGCAGTTACTTGACCGGGACAGCCTACGAGCAGTACTTC
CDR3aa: CASSYLTGTAYEQYF

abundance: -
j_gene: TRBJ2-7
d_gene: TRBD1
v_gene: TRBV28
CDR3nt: TGTGCCAGCAGTTTAAGGGACAGGACCCCCTACGAGCAGTACTTC
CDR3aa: CASSLRDRTPYEQYF

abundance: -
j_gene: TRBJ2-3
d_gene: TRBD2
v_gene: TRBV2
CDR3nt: TGTGCCAGCAGTGATTCCCCGGGAGGGCCCAGCACAGATACGCAGTATTTT
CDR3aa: CASSDSPGGPSTDTQYF

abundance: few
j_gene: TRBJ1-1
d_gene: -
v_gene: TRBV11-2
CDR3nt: TGTGCCAGCAGCTTAGGACGTGAAGCTTTCTTT
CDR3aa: CASSLGREAFF

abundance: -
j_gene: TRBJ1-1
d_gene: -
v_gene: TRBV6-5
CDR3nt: TGTGCCAGCAGCCTAGTGATTGGGGGGAACACTGAAGCTTTCTTT
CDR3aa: CASSLVIGGNTEAFF

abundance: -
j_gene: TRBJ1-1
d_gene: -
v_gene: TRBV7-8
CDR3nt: TGTGCCAGCAGCTTGACCCTTCGGGGCTATCCTGGCACTGAAGCTTTCTTT
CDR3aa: CASSLTLRGYPGTEAFF

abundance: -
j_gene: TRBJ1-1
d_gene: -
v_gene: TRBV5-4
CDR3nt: TGTGCCAGCGGATCCTCTGGGCGCGGGAACACTGAAGCTTTCTTT
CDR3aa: CASGSSGRGNTEAFF

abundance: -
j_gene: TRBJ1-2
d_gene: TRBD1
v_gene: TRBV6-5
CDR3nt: TGTGCCAGCAGTTACCGCACAGGGGGGAGCGGCTACACCTTC
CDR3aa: CASSYRTGGSGYTF

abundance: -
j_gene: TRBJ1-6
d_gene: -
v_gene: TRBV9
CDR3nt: TGTGCCAGCAGCGTAGGGAGAGGTATTTCACCCCTCCACTTT
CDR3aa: CASSVGRGISPLHF

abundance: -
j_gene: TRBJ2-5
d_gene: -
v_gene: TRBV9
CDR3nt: TGTGCCAGCAGCCGATACCGGCAAGAGACCCAGTACTTC
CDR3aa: CASSRYRQETQYF

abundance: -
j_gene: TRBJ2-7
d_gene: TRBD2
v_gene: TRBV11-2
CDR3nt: TGTGCCAGCAGCATTGGACTAGCCTACGAGCAGTACTTC
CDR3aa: CASSIGLAYEQYF

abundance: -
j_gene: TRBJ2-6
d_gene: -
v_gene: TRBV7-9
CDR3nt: TGTGCCGGAGCAGGGACTGGGGCCAACGTCCTGACTTTC
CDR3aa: CAGAGTGANVLTF

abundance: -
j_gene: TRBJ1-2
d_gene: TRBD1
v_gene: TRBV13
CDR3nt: TGTGCCAGCAGCTCCCCCGGGACAGACAACTATGGCTACACCTTC
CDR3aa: CASSSPGTDNYGYTF

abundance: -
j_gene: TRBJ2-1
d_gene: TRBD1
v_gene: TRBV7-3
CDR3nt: TGTGCCAGCAGCCCCCACCCCGGACAGGGGGCATCCAATGAGCAGTTCTTC
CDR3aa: CASSPHPGQGASNEQFF

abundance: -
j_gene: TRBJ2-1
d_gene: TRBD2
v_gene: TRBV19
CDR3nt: TGTGCCAGTACTGCGGGAGGTTCAAATGAGCAGTTCTTC
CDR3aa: CASTAGGSNEQFF

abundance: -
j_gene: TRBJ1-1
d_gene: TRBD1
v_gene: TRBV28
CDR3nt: TGTGCCAGCAGTTTACCAGGGACAGGTGACGAGATCACTGAAGCTTTCTTT
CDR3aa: CASSLPGTGDEITEAFF

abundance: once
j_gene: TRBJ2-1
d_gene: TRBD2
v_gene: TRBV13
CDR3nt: TGTGCCAGCAGCTTCCCGACTAGCGGAATATACAATGAGCAGTTCTTC
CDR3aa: CASSFPTSGIYNEQFF

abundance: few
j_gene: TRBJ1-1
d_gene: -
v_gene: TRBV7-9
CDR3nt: TGTGCCAGCAGCCCCGGACTAGAAGCTTTCTTT
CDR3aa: CASSPGLEAFF

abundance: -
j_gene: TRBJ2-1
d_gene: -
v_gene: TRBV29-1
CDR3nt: TGCAGCGCCCGTCTGACAGTTAACAATGAGCAGTTCTTC
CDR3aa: CSARLTVNNEQFF

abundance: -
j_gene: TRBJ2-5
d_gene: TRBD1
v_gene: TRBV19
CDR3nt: TGTGCCAGTAGTTTGGACAGGGAAGAGACCCAGTACTTC
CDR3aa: CASSLDREETQYF

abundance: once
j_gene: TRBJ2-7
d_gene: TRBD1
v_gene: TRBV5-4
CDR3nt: TGTGCCAGCAGCGTAGACAGGGGTCACGAGCAGTACTTC
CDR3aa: CASSVDRGHEQYF

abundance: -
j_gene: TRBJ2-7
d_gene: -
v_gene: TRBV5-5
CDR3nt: TGTGCCAGCAGCTTGGGGCTTATAAGCTCCTACGAGCAGTACTTC
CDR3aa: CASSLGLISSYEQYF

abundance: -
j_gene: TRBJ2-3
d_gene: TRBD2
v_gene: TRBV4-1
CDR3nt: TGCGCCAGCAGCCAAGGACTAGCGGGAGGAGATACGCAGTATTTT
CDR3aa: CASSQGLAGGDTQYF

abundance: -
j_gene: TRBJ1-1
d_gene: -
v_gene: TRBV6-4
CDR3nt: TGTGCCAGCAGGACCGCCCGCTCAGGGAACACTGAAGCTTTCTTT
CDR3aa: CASRTARSGNTEAFF

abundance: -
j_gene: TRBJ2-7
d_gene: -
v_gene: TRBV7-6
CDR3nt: TGTGCCAGCAGCCAAACTTCCAGCTGGGAAAACGAGCAGTACTTC
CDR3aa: CASSQTSSWENEQYF

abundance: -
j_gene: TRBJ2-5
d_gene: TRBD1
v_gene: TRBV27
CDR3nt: TGTGCCAGCACCGGCGGGACAGGGCAGTACTTC
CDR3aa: CASTGGTGQYF

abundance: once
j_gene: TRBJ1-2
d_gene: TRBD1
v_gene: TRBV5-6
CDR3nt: TGTGCCAGCAGCTTAGCCGGACAGGGAGCGTATGGCTACACCTTC
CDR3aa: CASSLAGQGAYGYTF

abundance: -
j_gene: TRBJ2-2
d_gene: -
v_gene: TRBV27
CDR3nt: TGTGCCAGCAGTTTCACCGGGGAGCTGTTTTTT
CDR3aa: CASSFTGELFF

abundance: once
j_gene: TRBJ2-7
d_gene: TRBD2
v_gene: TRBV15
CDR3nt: TGTGCCACCAGCAGAGTGGCGGGAGGGCCCTACGAGCAGTACTTC
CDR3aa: CATSRVAGGPYEQYF

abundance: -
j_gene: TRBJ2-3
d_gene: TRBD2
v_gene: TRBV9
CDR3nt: TGTGCCAGCAGCTTAAGCGGGGATAGCGGCGCTCTCACAGATACGCAGTATTTT
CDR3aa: CASSLSGDSGALTDTQYF

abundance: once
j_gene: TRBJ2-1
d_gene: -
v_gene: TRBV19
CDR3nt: TGTGCCAGTAGTATAGCGCTTAGCTCCTACAATGAGCAGTTCTTC
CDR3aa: CASSIALSSYNEQFF

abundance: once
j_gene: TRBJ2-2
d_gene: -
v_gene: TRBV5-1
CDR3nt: TGCGCCAGCAGCTTCTCGGCGAGAAACACCGGGGAGCTGTTTTTT
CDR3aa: CASSFSARNTGELFF